This T cell receptor (beta chain) appears in the sequencing data of a study of cytomegalovirus exposure and HLA in healthy donors. The study ran its PCR with 60 Vbeta and 13 Jbeta primers. TCRdb keeps only in-frame clones here, not all; method: immunoSEQ multiplex PCR. Of 120,000 to 150,000 clones listed, around 75% are singletons. In its sample, this clone was seen a few times. Its antigen is not known. Regarding the study as a whole: Cytomegalovirus status was reportedly diagnosed by the classifier with high specificity and sensitivity. Later work found most CMV-associated TCR beta chains apparently HLA-restricted. Because they were indistinguishable, some V segments, including TRBV6-2 and TRBV6-3, were excluded. In a later analysis, at a false discovery rate of 0.05, 15,000 to 20,000 TCR beta sequences were associated with HLA alleles.

The CDR3 sequence is 14 residues long. J lost 6 bases, V lost 2 bases, and 4 bases had no gene match. Germline lookup yields CDR1 MNHEY and CDR2 SVGAGI. The receptor was derived from a middle-aged man in good health and CMV-seronegative. The chain recombines TRBV6-5 with TRBJ2-7; TRBD2 agrees at 10 bases. Material for sequencing was PBMCs. CDR3 in amino acids: CASSYVLAGSEQYF. CDR3 bases: TGTGCCAGCAGTTACGTACTAGCGGGGAGCGAGCAGTACTTC.